The rows below give T cell receptor beta chains drawn from one sample of a study of cytomegalovirus exposure and HLA in healthy donors. The protocol was immunoSEQ multiplex PCR, while the TCRdb copy is restricted to in-frame clones and leaves out a portion. In the table there are fewer than 250,000 clones, about four fifths of which are singletons. The sample taken for sequencing was PBMCs. Receptors originate from a man between 18 and 29 years old in good health and CMV-seronegative. CDR3s include the opening cysteine and the closing phenylalanine or tryptophan. Fields, in order: V gene, J gene, CDR3 protein.

TRBV7-2	TRBJ1-5	CASSSIQGQAFDSNQPQHF
TRBV25-1	TRBJ1-1	CASSVPGVTEAFF
TRBV7-9	TRBJ2-7	CASSARQGIYEQYF
TRBV7-8	TRBJ1-1	CASSSGQGVNTEAFF
TRBV7-3	TRBJ2-1	CASSQYSGSSYNEQFF
TRBV19	TRBJ2-1	CASSILAGVIYNEQFF
TRBV5-6	TRBJ2-1	CASSSLTVIRDEQFF
TRBV6-5	TRBJ1-2	CASSHDSGPGDGYTF
TRBV13	TRBJ1-2	CASSGTGTGGGNGYTF
TRBV6-6	TRBJ1-1	CASSYTLGAFF
TRBV7-3	TRBJ2-3	CASSLNPLAAHTDTQYF
TRBV7-2	TRBJ2-7	CASSLTQTTYEQYF
TRBV7-9	TRBJ2-3	CASSNPGGTDTQYF
TRBV6-1	TRBJ2-1	CASSENWAALYNEQFF
TRBV30	TRBJ1-5	CAWSKGEDQPQHF
TRBV14	TRBJ1-1	CASSLRGQRAEAFF
TRBV6-6	TRBJ2-7	CASSYQGFYEQYF
TRBV4-1	TRBJ1-2	CASSQGGRTGVDGYTF
TRBV7-2	TRBJ2-7	CASSSPTQSYEQYF
TRBV7-6	TRBJ2-3	CASSSLAGGPGDTQYF
TRBV15	TRBJ2-3	CATKGGTQISTDTQYF
TRBV7-9	TRBJ2-7	CSSSPDRGRSYEQYF
TRBV5-4	TRBJ2-5	CASRPGTDQETQYF
TRBV4-2	TRBJ2-3	CASSQDPPGQGTDTQYF
TRBV28	TRBJ2-1	CASSPGLAFPNEQFF
TRBV30	TRBJ1-1	CAWSFRGLANTEAFF
TRBV19	TRBJ2-7	CASSIGFGGSYEQYF
TRBV9	TRBJ2-5	CASSVAPSRSGGDQETQYF
TRBV7-2	TRBJ2-3	CASSLDIGTGPRDTQYF
TRBV7-2	TRBJ2-1	CASSFSMDFVLAQFF
TRBV4-3	TRBJ1-6	CASSQDLPRGDDNSPLHF
TRBV27	TRBJ1-1	CASSSDRGRTEAFF
TRBV7-2	TRBJ2-3	CASSLNGGVNTDTQYF
TRBV27	TRBJ2-7	CASSFSGTGLSEQYF
TRBV19	TRBJ1-4	CASRGGIGEKLFF
TRBV11-2	TRBJ1-5	CASSLAHYQPQHF
TRBV4-1	TRBJ1-1	CASSQNSMNTEAFF
TRBV28	TRBJ1-5	CASSTTRDSFQTNQPQHF
TRBV5-1	TRBJ2-7	CASSLAFSEYEQYF
TRBV5-4	TRBJ1-2	CASSLVGQINYGYTF
TRBV6-5	TRBJ2-7	CASSGEGYEQYF
TRBV29-1	TRBJ2-7	CSVASGSSYEQYF
TRBV5-6	TRBJ2-1	CASSLEQYNEQFF
TRBV28	TRBJ2-1	CASSSPGTSGTWGEQFF
TRBV18	TRBJ1-1	CASSPGGAFPEAFF
TRBV7-8	TRBJ1-5	CASSSPLRQGSNQPQHF
TRBV19	TRBJ1-2	CASSISRQNYGYTF